The 24 T cell receptor beta chains given below trace back to one sample, sequenced in a study of naive CD8 T cells in extremely preterm neonates. TCRdb keeps only in-frame clones here, not all; method: immunoSEQ multiplex PCR. Of roughly 7,900 clones listed, about 98% are singletons. Sequenced: naive CD8+ T cells from blood. The origin of the receptors is a human donor in good health.

CDR3 region: CASSRVDRLNTEAFF. CDR3 DNA sequence: TGTGCCAGCAGCCGAGTTGACAGGCTCAACACTGAAGCTTTCTTT. The J gene is TRBJ1-1, the V gene TRBV11-3; D might be TRBD1 (6 bases). CDR3 length: 15 residues. The germline CDR1 and CDR2 sequences are SGHNT and YENEEA. V shed 5 bases and J shed 2 bases, with 15 bases lying between them. Complete variable domain (other parts from reference TRBV11-3 and TRBJ1-1): EAGVVQSPRYKIIEKKQPVAFWCNPISGHNTLYWYLQNLGQGPELLIRYENEEAVDDSQLPKDRFSAERLKGVDSTLKIQPAELGDSAVYLCASSRVDRLNTEAFFGQGTRLTVV.

The V gene is TRBV30, the J gene TRBJ2-1, with TRBD2 identical over 13 bases. Trimming removed 1 base from V and 2 bases from J; junction bases left unmatched: 5. CDR1 and CDR2 (germline): GTSNPN, SVGIG (reference sequence). The CDR3 has 17 residues. This CDR3 is CAWSDLTSGGAYNEQFF. In DNA, the CDR3 is TGTGCCTGGAGTGACCTCACTAGCGGGGGGGCCTACAATGAGCAGTTCTTC.

This chain connects TRBV4-2 to TRBJ1-2, with D maybe TRBD1 (6 bases). The germline CDR1 and CDR2 sequences are LGHNA and YNFKEQ. V dropped 1 base and J dropped 6 bases, with 9 bases sitting between them. The CDR3 runs to 13 residues. CDR3 coding DNA: TGTGCCAGCAGCCAAGGGTCAGGGGATGGCTACACCTTC. Its translation: CASSQGSGDGYTF.

In its sample, this clone was seen once. Other nucleotide sequences in the sample specify the same CDR3. The CDR3 sequence: CASSLGSSYEQYV. CDR3 DNA sequence: TGTGCCAGCAGCTTGGGGAGCTCCTACGAGCAGTACGTC. V usage is TRBV5-5 and J usage is TRBJ2-7, with unresolved D. The CDR3 has 13 residues. Germline lookup yields CDR1 SGHKS and CDR2 YYEKEE (reference sequence). Trimming left V 0 bases short and J 0 bases short, with 4 bases between.

CDR3 nucleotides: TGTGCCAGCAGTCTTCTAGCGACCCAAGAGACCCAGTACTTC. This codes for CASSLLATQETQYF. This chain joins TRBV6-5 and TRBJ2-5; tentatively, D is TRBD2 (6 bases). Germline CDR1 is MNHEY and CDR2 is SVGAGI. The CDR3 loop spans 14 amino acids. V lost 5 bases to trimming and J lost 1 base, with 11 bases between them.

The V call is TRBV13, the J call TRBJ1-2, with 8 nucleotides matching TRBD1. With V trimmed by 5 bases and J by 0 bases, 20 bases remained unmatched. Germline V gives CDR1 PRHDT, CDR2 FYEKMQ (reference sequence). This CDR3 region has 20 residues. The CDR3 region is CASSPRDRTGPLFSNYGYTF. Written as DNA, the CDR3 is TGTGCCAGCAGCCCACGGGACCGGACAGGGCCCCTTTTCTCTAACTATGGCTACACCTTC. The full variable domain, in which reference TRBV13 and TRBJ1-2 provide the parts outside the CDR3, is AAGVIQSPRHLIKEKRETATLKCYPIPRHDTVYWYQQGPGQDPQFLISFYEKMQSDKGSIPDRFSAQQFSDYHSELNMSSLELGDSALYFCASSPRDRTGPLFSNYGYTFGSGTRLTVV.

This clone appeared a single time. The chain links TRBV4-3 to TRBJ1-2; 9 nucleotides match TRBD1. CDR1 and CDR2 from the germline V gene are LGHNA and YSLEER. The ends lost 1 base at V and 1 base at J; junction bases unmatched: 7. There are 17 residues in the CDR3. DNA for the CDR3: TGCGCCAGCAGCCAAGGGGTTGGGGACAGGGTTAACTATGGCTACACCTTC. It yields the protein CASSQGVGDRVNYGYTF.

The gene calls are TRBV27 and TRBJ2-5, with 9 bases identical to TRBD1. With V trimmed by 2 bases and J by 5 bases, 3 bases remained unmatched. Per the germline V gene, CDR1 is MNHEY and CDR2 is SMNVEV (reference sequence). CDR3 length equals 14 residues. CDR3 nucleotides: TGTGCCAGCAGTTTAACAGGGGGCATCGAGACCCAGTACTTC. Its translation: CASSLTGGIETQYF.

The V and J genes are TRBV19 and TRBJ2-1, with 10 bases fitting TRBD2. Germline CDR1 is LNHDA and CDR2 is SQIVND (reference sequence). The V and J ends lost 0 bases and 7 bases, in that order; junction bases with no gene match: 9. The CDR3 runs to 17 residues. The CDR3 DNA follows: TGTGCCAGTAGTATAGATCTCGAGCGGGAGGGCCAGAATGAGCAGTTCTTC. Translated, it gives CASSIDLEREGQNEQFF.

V gene TRBV14 combines with J gene TRBJ2-1; unclear D gene. In germline, CDR1 is SGHDN, CDR2 FVKESK. CDR3 length: 12 residues. V lost 4 bases to trimming and J lost 9 bases, with 10 bases between them. The CDR3 sequence: CASSLARFEQFF. The CDR3 region has the DNA TGTGCCAGCAGCCTAGCTAGGTTTGAGCAGTTCTTC.

The chain recombines TRBV7-9 with TRBJ2-7; D unclear. V lost 5 bases, J lost 9 bases, and 14 bases lay in between. CDR3 size: 12 residues. The germline V gene has CDR1 SEHNR and CDR2 FQNEAQ (reference sequence). The CDR3 loop reads CASSDMMGVQYF. DNA of the CDR3: TGTGCCAGCAGCGATATGATGGGCGTGCAGTACTTC. Full variable domain (outside the CDR3, taken from reference TRBV7-9 and TRBJ2-7): DTGVSQNPRHKITKRGQNVTFRCDPISEHNRLYWYRQTLGQGPEFLTYFQNEAQLEKSRLLSDRFSAERPKGSFSTLEIQRTEQGDSAMYLCASSDMMGVQYFGPGTRLTVT.

The chain employs TRBV5-1 and TRBJ2-6; D is unresolved. Trimming shortened V by 7 bases and J by 5 bases, and 19 bases separated the two germline ends. Looked up from germline, CDR1 is SGHRS and CDR2 is YFSETQ. This CDR3 region has 16 residues. CDR3 coding DNA: TGCGCCAGCCCGTTAGCATCACAAAGTCGGGCCAACGTCCTGACTTTC. Encoded protein: CASPLASQSRANVLTF.

This clone was detected only once. The V and J genes are TRBV5-4 and TRBJ2-3; D is possibly TRBD2 (6 bases). Germline assignment: CDR1 SGHNT and CDR2 YYREEE (reference sequence). Trimming stripped 0 bases from V and 2 bases from J, with 10 bases between. CDR3 length: 15 amino acids. CDR3 sequence: CASSLGRDPTDTQYF. The CDR3 DNA sequence: TGTGCCAGCAGCTTGGGGAGGGACCCCACAGATACGCAGTATTTT.

The chain combines TRBV6-5 with TRBJ2-3; 8 bases fit TRBD1. Germline CDR1 is MNHEY and CDR2 is SVGAGI. J gave up 4 bases and V 6 bases, and 9 bases lay outside the gene matches. The CDR3 spans 15 residues. CDR3 in amino acids: CASSSWQGAADTQYF. CDR3 bases: TGTGCCAGCAGCTCCTGGCAGGGGGCGGCAGATACGCAGTATTTT.

This chain joins TRBV4-2 and TRBJ2-7, with 16 bases fitting TRBD2. Germline V lookup: CDR1 LGHNA, CDR2 YNFKEQ. The CDR3 is 20 residues long. After removal of 4 bases from V and 0 bases from J, the junction contained 12 bases not matched to a gene. Here the CDR3 DNA reads TGTGCCAGCAGCCGGCCTGCCGGGACTAGCGGGAGGGGGAGCTCCTACGAGCAGTACGTC. It is translated as CASSRPAGTSGRGSSYEQYV.

The rearrangement links TRBV7-8 to TRBJ1-1; D is perhaps TRBD1 (6 bases). Germline-derived CDR1 and CDR2 are SGHVS and FQNEAQ. The CDR3 spans 16 residues. Between the trimmed V and J ends, which lost 1 base and 1 base, there was a span of 13 bases. The CDR3 is CASSLERDTPNTEAFF. CDR3 coding DNA: TGTGCCAGCAGCTTAGAAAGGGACACTCCGAACACTGAAGCTTTCTTT.

This chain links TRBV15 with TRBJ1-5; TRBD1 matches at 7 bases. This CDR3 has 17 residues. Germline V lookup: CDR1 LNHNV, CDR2 YYDKDF (reference sequence). V lost 5 bases to trimming and J lost 0 bases; unmatched junction nucleotides: 10. The DNA of the CDR3 is TGTGCCACCAGCCAAACCTGGGACAGTAATAGCAATCAGCCCCAGCATTTT. It yields the protein CATSQTWDSNSNQPQHF.

V usage is TRBV12-5 and J usage is TRBJ2-1; 7 bases map to TRBD1. V lost 3 bases and J lost 2; bases outside the gene matches: 4. The germline gives CDR1 LGHNT, CDR2 FRNRAP. This CDR3 spans 15 amino acids. The CDR3 sequence: CASGFSGTAYNEQFF. CDR3 nucleotide sequence: TGTGCTAGTGGTTTCTCCGGGACAGCCTACAATGAGCAGTTCTTC.

This clone has just one count. V is TRBV9 and J is TRBJ2-1; 7 nucleotides agree with TRBD2. This CDR3 region has 20 residues. Per germline, CDR1 SGDLS and CDR2 YYNGEE. With V trimmed by 3 bases and J by 7 bases, 25 bases remained unmatched. The CDR3 sequence is CASSAFSLPSGEHLRNEQFF. The CDR3 DNA reads TGTGCCAGCAGCGCATTTTCATTGCCTAGCGGAGAGCATCTCCGGAATGAGCAGTTCTTC.

This clone was picked up a small number of times. J is TRBJ2-7 and V is TRBV4-1, with D tentatively TRBD1 (6 bases). The CDR3 loop spans 14 amino acids. V dropped 0 bases and J dropped 4 bases, with 10 bases sitting between them. Germline V gene data show CDR1 as MGHRA and CDR2 as YSYEKL. The CDR3 protein is CASSQDPQGYEQYF. CDR3 coding DNA: TGCGCCAGCAGCCAAGATCCACAGGGTTACGAGCAGTACTTC.

The chain links TRBV15 to TRBJ2-1; TRBD2 matches at 7 bases. The CDR3 sequence is 15 residues long. J gave up 7 bases and V 3 bases, and 9 bases lay outside the gene matches. The V gene's germline CDR1 is LNHNV and CDR2 YYDKDF (reference sequence). DNA of the CDR3: TGTGCCACCAGCAGGAGCCCGGGACTACCGAATGAGCAGTTCTTC. Translated: CATSRSPGLPNEQFF.

This chain connects TRBV19 to TRBJ1-3; TRBD1 matches at 11 bases. The V gene end was trimmed by 5 bases and the J gene end by 2 bases; junction bases not matched to a gene: 20. The CDR3 contains 21 residues. The germline CDR1 and CDR2 sequences are LNHDA and SQIVND (reference sequence). CDR3 sequence reads: CASSPQMTTGTGGPTGNTIYF. CDR3 DNA: TGTGCCAGTAGTCCTCAAATGACGACCGGGACAGGGGGGCCGACTGGAAACACCATATATTTT.

This rearrangement joins TRBV7-8 to TRBJ1-3, with TRBD1 matching 7 bases. Germline lookup yields CDR1 SGHVS and CDR2 FQNEAQ. With 1 base clipped from V and 0 bases from J, the junction kept 18 bases outside the gene matches. The CDR3 contains 21 residues. CDR3 sequence: CASSLVSSLPDRVHSGNTIYF. DNA of the CDR3: TGTGCCAGCAGCTTAGTATCTTCCTTGCCAGACAGGGTACACTCTGGAAACACCATATATTTT.

The chain carries TRBV11-2 and TRBJ1-5; 7 bases agree with TRBD1. The germline gives CDR1 SGHAT, CDR2 FQNNGV. The CDR3 spans 17 residues. The trim removed 1 base at V and 5 bases at J, leaving 11 bases unmatched. CDR3 in DNA: TGTGCCAGCAGCTTAGGAGGCGCAGGGGGAACGGATCAGCCCCAGCATTTT. Translated, it gives CASSLGGAGGTDQPQHF.